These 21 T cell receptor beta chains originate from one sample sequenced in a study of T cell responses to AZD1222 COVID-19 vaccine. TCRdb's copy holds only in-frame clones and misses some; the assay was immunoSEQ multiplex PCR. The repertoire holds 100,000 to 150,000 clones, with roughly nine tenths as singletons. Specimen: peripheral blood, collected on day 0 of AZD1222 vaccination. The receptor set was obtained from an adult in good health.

The DNA for the CDR3 is TGTGCCATTGGGGCCCGACAGGGGCCGATGAACACTGAAGCTTTCTTT. As protein: CAIGARQGPMNTEAFF. The chain recombines TRBV10-3 with TRBJ1-1; 8 bases align to TRBD1. With V trimmed by 9 bases and J by 0 bases, 12 bases remained unmatched. This CDR3 region has 16 residues. Germline V gene lookup returns CDR1 ENHRY and CDR2 SYGVKD.

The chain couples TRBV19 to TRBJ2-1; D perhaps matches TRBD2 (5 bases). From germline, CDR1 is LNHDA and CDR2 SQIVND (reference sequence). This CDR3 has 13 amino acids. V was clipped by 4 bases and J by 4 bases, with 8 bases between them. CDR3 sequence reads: CASSNGDYNEQFF. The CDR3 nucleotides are TGTGCCAGTAGTAACGGGGATTACAATGAGCAGTTCTTC.

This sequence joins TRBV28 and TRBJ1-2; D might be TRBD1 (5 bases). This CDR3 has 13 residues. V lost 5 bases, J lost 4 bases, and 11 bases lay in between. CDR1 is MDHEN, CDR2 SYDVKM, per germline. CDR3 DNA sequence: TGTGCCAGCAGTCTGGGGGGTGCCTATGGCTACACCTTC. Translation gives CASSLGGAYGYTF.

CDR3 bases: TGTGCCAGCCTTGACAGGGCGGGGATCCAAGAGACCCAGTACTTC. It translates to CASLDRAGIQETQYF. The gene calls are TRBV2 and TRBJ2-5; D might be TRBD1 (7 bases). With 8 bases removed from V and 1 base from J, the gap between germline ends came to 17 bases. Germline V gene data show CDR1 as SNHLY and CDR2 as FYNNEI. The CDR3 length is 15 residues.

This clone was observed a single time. The CDR3 here is CASSQPGTSGGTYNEQFF. CDR3 DNA sequence: TGCGCCAGCAGCCAACCCGGGACTAGCGGGGGAACCTACAATGAGCAGTTCTTC. The chain joins TRBV4-1 to TRBJ2-1; 14 bases fit TRBD2. The J segment lost 2 bases and the V segment lost 2 bases, leaving 5 bases of the junction unmatched. Per the germline V gene, CDR1 is MGHRA and CDR2 is YSYEKL. CDR3 size: 18 residues.

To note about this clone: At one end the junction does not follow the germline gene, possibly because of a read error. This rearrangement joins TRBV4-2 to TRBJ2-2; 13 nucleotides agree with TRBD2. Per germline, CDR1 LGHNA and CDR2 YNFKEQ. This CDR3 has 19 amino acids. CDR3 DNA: TGTGCCAGCAGCCAAGTATTACTAGCGGGAGGGTCGAACGCCGGGGAGCTGTTTTTT. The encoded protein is CASSQVLLAGGSNAGELFF.

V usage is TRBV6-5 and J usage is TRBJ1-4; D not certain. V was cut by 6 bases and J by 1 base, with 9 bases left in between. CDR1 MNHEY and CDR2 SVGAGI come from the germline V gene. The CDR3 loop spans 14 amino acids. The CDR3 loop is CASSLIETNEKLFF. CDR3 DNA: TGTGCCAGCAGCCTCATTGAAACTAATGAAAAACTGTTTTTT.

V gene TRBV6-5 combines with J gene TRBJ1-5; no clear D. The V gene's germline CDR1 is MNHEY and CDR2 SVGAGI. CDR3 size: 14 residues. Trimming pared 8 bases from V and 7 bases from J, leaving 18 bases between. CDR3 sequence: CASRWENPGQPQHF. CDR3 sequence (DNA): TGTGCCAGCCGTTGGGAGAACCCCGGACAGCCCCAGCATTTT.

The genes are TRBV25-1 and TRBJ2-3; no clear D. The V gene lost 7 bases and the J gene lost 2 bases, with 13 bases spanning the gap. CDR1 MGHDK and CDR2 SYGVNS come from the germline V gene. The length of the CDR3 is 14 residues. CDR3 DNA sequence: TGTGCCAGCAAGAGTCAAAGATCCACAGATACGCAGTATTTT. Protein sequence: CASKSQRSTDTQYF.

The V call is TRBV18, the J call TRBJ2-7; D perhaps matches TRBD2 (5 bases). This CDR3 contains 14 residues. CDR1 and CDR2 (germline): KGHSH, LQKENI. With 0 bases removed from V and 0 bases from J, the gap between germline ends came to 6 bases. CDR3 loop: CASSPPGSSYEQYF. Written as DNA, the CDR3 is TGTGCCAGCTCACCACCGGGGAGCTCCTACGAGCAGTACTTC.

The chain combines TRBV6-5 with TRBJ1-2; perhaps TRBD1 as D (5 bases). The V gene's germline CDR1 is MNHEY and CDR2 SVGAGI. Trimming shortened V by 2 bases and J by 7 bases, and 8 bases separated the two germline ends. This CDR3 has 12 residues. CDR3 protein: CASSYTGGGYTF. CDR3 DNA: TGTGCCAGCAGTTACACAGGTGGTGGCTACACCTTC.

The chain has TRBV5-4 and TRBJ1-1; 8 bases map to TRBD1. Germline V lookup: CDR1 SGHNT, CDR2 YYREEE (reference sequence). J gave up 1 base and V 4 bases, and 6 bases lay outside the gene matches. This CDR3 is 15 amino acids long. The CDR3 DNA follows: TGTGCCAGCAGCCCTCGGACAGGGAAGAACACTGAAGCTTTCTTT. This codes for CASSPRTGKNTEAFF.

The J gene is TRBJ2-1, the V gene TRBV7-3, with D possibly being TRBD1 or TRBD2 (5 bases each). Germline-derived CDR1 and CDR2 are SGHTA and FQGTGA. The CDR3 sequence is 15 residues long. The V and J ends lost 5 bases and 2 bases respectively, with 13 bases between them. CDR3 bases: TGTGCCAGCAGCCCCGGGGCTCGCGCCTACAATGAGCAGTTCTTC. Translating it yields CASSPGARAYNEQFF.

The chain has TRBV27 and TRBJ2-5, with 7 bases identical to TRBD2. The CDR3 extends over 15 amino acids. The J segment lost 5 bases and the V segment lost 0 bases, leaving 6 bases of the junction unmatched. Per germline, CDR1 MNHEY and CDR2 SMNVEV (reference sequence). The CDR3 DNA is TGTGCCAGCAGTTTATCGCCGTACGGGAGGGAGACCCAGTACTTC. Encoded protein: CASSLSPYGRETQYF.

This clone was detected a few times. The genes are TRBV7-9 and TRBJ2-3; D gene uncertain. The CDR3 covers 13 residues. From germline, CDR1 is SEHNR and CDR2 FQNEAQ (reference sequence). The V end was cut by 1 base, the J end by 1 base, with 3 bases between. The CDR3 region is CASSLEGTDTQYF. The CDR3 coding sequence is TGTGCCAGCAGCTTAGAGGGCACAGATACGCAGTATTTT.

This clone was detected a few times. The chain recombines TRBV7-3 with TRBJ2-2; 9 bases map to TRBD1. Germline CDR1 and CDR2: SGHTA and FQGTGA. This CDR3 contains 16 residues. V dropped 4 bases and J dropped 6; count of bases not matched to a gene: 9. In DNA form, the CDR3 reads TGTGCCAGCAGCTCACCGGGACAGGGCCTGGCCGGGGAGCTGTTTTTT. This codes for CASSSPGQGLAGELFF.

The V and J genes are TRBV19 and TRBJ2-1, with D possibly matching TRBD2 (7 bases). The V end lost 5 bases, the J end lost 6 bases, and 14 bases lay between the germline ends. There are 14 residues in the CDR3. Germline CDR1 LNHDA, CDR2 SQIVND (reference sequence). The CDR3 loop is CASSLRGARNEQFF. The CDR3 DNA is TGTGCCAGTAGTCTTCGGGGGGCGCGCAATGAGCAGTTCTTC.

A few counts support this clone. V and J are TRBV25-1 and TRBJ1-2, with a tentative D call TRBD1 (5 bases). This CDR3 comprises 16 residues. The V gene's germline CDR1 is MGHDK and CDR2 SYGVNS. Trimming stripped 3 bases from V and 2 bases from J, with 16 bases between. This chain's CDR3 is CASSDPAGRGNYGYTF. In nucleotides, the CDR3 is TGTGCCAGCAGTGACCCGGCGGGGCGGGGGAACTATGGCTACACCTTC.

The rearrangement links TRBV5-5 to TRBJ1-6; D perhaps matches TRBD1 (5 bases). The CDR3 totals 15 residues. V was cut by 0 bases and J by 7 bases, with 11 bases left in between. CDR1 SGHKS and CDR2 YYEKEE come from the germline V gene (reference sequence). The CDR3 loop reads CASSLDVGTNSPLHF. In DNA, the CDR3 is TGTGCCAGCAGCTTGGATGTAGGGACGAATTCACCCCTCCACTTT. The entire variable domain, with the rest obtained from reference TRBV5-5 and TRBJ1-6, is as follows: DAGVTQSPTHLIKTRGQQVTLRCSPISGHKSVSWYQQVLGQGPQFIFQYYEKEERGRGNFPDRFSARQFPNYSSELNVNALLLGDSALYLCASSLDVGTNSPLHFGNGTRLTVT.

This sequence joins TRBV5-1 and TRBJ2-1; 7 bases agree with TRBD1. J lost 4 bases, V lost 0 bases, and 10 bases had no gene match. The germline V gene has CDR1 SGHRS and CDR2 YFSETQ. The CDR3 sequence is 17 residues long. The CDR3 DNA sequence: TGCGCCAGCAGCTTGGCCTCAGGGGGAAATAGGTACAATGAGCAGTTCTTC. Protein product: CASSLASGGNRYNEQFF.

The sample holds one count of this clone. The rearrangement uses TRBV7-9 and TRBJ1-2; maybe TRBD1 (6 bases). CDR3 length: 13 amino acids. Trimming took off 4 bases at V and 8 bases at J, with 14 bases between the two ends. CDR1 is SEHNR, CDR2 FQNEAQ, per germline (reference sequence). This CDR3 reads CASSSGTKVGYTF. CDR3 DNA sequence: TGTGCCAGCAGCTCCGGGACAAAAGTCGGCTACACCTTC.